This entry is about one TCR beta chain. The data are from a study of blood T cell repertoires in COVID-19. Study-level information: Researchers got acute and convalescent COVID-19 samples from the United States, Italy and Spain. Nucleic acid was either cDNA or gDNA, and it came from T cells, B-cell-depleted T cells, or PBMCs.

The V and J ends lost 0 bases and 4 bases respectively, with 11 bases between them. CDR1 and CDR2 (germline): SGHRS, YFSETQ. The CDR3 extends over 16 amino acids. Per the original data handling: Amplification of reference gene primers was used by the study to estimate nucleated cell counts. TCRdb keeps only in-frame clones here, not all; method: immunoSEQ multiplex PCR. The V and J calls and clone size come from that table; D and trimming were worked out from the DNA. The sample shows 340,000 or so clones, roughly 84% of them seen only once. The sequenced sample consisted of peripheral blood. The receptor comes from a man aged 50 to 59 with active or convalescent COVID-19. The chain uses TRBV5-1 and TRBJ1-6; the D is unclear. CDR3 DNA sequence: TGCGCCAGCAGCTTGGTGGCGGGAAAATATAATTCACCCCTCCACTTT. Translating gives CASSLVAGKYNSPLHF.